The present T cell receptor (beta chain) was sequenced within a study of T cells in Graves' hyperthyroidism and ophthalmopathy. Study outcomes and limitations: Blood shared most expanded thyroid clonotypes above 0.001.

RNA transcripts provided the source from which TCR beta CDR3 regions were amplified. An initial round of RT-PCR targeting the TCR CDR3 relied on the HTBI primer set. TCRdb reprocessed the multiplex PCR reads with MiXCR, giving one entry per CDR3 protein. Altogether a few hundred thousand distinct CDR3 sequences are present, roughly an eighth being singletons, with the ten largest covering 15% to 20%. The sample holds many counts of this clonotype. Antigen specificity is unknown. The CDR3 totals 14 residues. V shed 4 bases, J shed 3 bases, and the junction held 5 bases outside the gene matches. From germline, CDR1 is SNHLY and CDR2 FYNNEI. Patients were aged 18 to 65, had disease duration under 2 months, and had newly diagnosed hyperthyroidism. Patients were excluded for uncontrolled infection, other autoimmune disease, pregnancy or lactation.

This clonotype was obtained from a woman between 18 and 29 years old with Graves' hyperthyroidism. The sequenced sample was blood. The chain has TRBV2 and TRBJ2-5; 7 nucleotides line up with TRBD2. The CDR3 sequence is CASSVGGSKETQYF. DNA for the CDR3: TGTGCCAGCAGTGTCGGGGGGAGTAAAGAGACCCAGTACTTC.